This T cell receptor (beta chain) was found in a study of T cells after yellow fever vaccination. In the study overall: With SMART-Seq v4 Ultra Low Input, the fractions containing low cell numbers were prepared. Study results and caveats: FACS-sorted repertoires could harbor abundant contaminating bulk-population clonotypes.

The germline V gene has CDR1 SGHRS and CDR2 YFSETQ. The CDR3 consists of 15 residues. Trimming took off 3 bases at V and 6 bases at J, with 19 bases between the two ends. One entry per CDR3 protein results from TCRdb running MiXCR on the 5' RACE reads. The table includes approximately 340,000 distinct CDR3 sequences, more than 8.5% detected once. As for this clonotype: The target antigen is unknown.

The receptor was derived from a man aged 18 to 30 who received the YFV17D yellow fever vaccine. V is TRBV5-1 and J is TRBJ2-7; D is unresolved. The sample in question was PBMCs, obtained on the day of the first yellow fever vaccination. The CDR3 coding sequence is TGCGCCAGCAGCTCGCCCCTGAGCTACCCTCGCGAGCAGTACTTC. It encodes CASSSPLSYPREQYF.